Sequencing of this T cell receptor (beta chain) was carried out in a study of blood T cell repertoires in COVID-19. In the source study's methods: Reference gene primer amplification gave estimated nucleated cell counts. The protocol was immunoSEQ multiplex PCR, while the TCRdb copy is restricted to in-frame clones and leaves out a portion. Clone size and V and J calls were adopted from that table, with D and trimming inferred from the DNA. This table has about 200,000 clones, approximately 85% appearing once. Germline V gene lookup returns CDR1 MNHEY and CDR2 SVGAGI. CDR3 size: 14 residues. Trimming pared 0 bases from V and 5 bases from J, leaving 8 bases between.

The source of this sequence is a man aged 40-55 years with acute COVID-19. The V and J genes are TRBV6-5 and TRBJ2-1; D may be TRBD1 (5 bases). The sequenced sample consisted of PBMCs or T cells enriched from blood (not recorded which). The DNA for the CDR3 is TGTGCCAGCAGTTACTCAGGGGATAACAATGAGCAGTTCTTC. Translation gives CASSYSGDNNEQFF.